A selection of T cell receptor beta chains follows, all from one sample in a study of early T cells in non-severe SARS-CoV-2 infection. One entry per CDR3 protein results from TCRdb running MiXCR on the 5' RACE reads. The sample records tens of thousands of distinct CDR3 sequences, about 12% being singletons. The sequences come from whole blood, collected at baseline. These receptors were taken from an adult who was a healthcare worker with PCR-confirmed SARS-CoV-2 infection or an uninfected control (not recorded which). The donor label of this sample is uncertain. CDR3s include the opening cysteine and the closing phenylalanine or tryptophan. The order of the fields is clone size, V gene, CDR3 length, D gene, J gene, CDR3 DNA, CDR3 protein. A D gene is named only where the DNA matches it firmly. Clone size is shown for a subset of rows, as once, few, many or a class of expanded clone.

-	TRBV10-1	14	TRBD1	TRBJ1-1	TGCGCCAGCAGCCGGGACAGGGTGGGCACTGAAGCTTTCTTT	CASSRDRVGTEAFF
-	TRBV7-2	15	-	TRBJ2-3	TGTGCCAGCAGCTCCCAAGTCGGGGTGGGAGATACGCAGTATTTT	CASSSQVGVGDTQYF
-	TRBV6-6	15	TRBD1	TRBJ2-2	TGTGCCAGCAGGACGGGACAGATGAGATCCGGGGAGCTGTTTTTT	CASRTGQMRSGELFF
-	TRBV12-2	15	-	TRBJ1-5	TGTGCAAGTCGTCAGGACAGGGAACTAAATCAGCCCCAGCATTTT	CASRQDRELNQPQHF
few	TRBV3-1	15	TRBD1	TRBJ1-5	TGTGCCAGCAGCCAAGGGACAGGGCGCAATCAGCCCCAGCATTTT	CASSQGTGRNQPQHF
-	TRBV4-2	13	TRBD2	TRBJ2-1	TGTGCCAGCAGCCAAGAGAGAGGGACTAGCCTGTTCTTC	CASSQERGTSLFF
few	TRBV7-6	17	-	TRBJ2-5	TGTGCCAGCAGCCAGGGACCGGAGACATTGGCAGCAGAGACCCAGTACTTC	CASSQGPETLAAETQYF
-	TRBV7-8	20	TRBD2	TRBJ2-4	TGTGCCAGCAGCTACGGTAGTGGAGCGGGGGGACTTTCAGCCAAAAACATTCAGTACTTC	CASSYGSGAGGLSAKNIQYF
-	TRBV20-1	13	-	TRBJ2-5	TGCAGTGCTAGATTGGGGGCGGCGGAGACCCAGTACTTC	CSARLGAAETQYF
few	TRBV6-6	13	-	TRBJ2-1	TGTGCCAGCAGGTCTGTAGTTTCCAATGAGCAGTTCTTC	CASRSVVSNEQFF
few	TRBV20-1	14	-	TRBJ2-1	TGCAGTGCTAGGGGGGAGCGGCTATACAATGAGCAGTTCTTC	CSARGERLYNEQFF
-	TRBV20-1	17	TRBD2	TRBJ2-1	TGCAGTGCTAGAGATCGTAGCGGGGGCCGCTCCTACAATGAGCAGTTCTTC	CSARDRSGGRSYNEQFF
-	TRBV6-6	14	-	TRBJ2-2	TGTGCCAGCAGTTTAGCGGCCTACACCGGGGAGCTGTTTTTT	CASSLAAYTGELFF
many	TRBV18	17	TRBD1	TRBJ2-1	TGTGCCAGCTCACCACTTCGGGACAGAGATTCCTACAATGAGCAGTTCTTC	CASSPLRDRDSYNEQFF
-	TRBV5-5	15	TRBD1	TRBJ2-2	TGTGCCAGCAGCCGGACAGGGATAGGGACCGGGGAGCTGTTTTTT	CASSRTGIGTGELFF
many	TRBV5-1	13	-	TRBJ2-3	TGCGCCAGCCGGATGACTGGCACAGATACGCAGTATTTT	CASRMTGTDTQYF
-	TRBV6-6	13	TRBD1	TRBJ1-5	TGTGCCAGCAGCTACAGGGGCCTCCAGCCCCAGCATTTT	CASSYRGLQPQHF
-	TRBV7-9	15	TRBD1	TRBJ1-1	TGTGCCAGCAGCCCTGCCCAGGGGGGCGGCACTGAAGCTTTCTTT	CASSPAQGGGTEAFF
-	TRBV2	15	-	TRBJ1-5	TGTGCCAGCAGCGAGGGCAGGCACCGCAATCAGCCCCAGCATTTT	CASSEGRHRNQPQHF
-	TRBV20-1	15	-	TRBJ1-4	TGCAGTGCTAGAGATCCAGACCTCTTTAATGAAAAACTGTTTTTT	CSARDPDLFNEKLFF